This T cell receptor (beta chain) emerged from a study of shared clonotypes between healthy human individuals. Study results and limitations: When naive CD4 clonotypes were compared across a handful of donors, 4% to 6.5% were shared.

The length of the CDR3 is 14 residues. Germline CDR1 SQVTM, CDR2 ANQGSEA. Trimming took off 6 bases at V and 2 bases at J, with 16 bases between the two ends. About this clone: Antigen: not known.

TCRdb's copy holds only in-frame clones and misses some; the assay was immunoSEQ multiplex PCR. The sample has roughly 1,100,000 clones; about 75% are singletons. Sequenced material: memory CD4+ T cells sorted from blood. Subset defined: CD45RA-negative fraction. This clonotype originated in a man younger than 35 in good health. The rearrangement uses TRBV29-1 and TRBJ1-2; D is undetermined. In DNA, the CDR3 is TGCAGCGTCGCCCGGACCGACGTGAACTATGGCTACACCTTC. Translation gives CSVARTDVNYGYTF.